This is a list of T cell receptor beta chains from one sample in a study of shared clonotypes between healthy human individuals. This table comes from immunoSEQ multiplex PCR, and its TCRdb copy is limited to in-frame clones, with some not included. The data hold about 490,000 clones, with roughly 78% observed a single time. Sequences were obtained from PBMCs. The receptors were sampled from a woman in her thirties or forties in good health. Some clones in this sample may be carry-over from other donors' samples. The CDR3 runs from the conserved cysteine through the conserved F or W. Each record gives: clone size, D gene, J gene, V gene, CDR3 protein, CDR3 DNA. A D gene is named only where the DNA matches it firmly. The listing skips clone size in some rows; elsewhere it reads once, few, many or a size class.

>few|NA|TRBJ2-3|TRBV30
CAWSVFETDTQYF
TGTGCCTGGAGTGTATTTGAAACAGATACGCAGTATTTT
>NA|NA|TRBJ2-7|TRBV20-1
CSVGGTYEQYF
TGCAGTGTGGGGGGTACCTACGAGCAGTACTTC
>once|TRBD2|TRBJ2-5|TRBV10-2
CATGGGSPVSGTQYF
TGCGCCACCGGGGGGGGCAGCCCAGTCTCTGGTACCCAGTACTTC
>NA|NA|TRBJ1-4|TRBV28
CASSLRRVEEELFF
TGTGCAAGCAGCCTCCGCAGGGTGGAGGAAGAACTGTTTTTT
>NA|NA|TRBJ2-5|TRBV28
CASSPDWGETQYF
TGTGCCAGCAGTCCGGACTGGGGGGAGACCCAGTACTTC
>NA|NA|TRBJ2-7|TRBV7-9
CASSVPGLTYEQYF
TGTGCCAGCAGCGTACCGGGACTCACCTACGAGCAGTACTTC
>NA|NA|TRBJ2-7|TRBV29-1
CSVIRGNEQYF
TGCAGCGTTATCCGGGGGAACGAGCAGTACTTC
>NA|TRBD1|TRBJ2-2|TRBV18
CASSPGQGNTGELFF
TGTGCCAGCTCACCGGGACAGGGGAACACCGGGGAGCTGTTTTTT
>NA|TRBD1|TRBJ2-1|TRBV7-8
CASSPRTGGNEQFF
TGTGCCAGCAGCCCACGGACAGGGGGCAATGAGCAGTTCTTC
>once|NA|TRBJ2-1|TRBV5-1
CASSLAGKRHEQFF
TGCGCCAGCAGCTTGGCTGGAAAGAGGCATGAGCAGTTCTTC
>NA|NA|TRBJ2-1|TRBV9
CASSPRVQVASVGSYNEQFF
TGTGCCAGCAGCCCCCGTGTCCAGGTGGCTAGCGTGGGGTCATACAATGAGCAGTTCTTC
>NA|NA|TRBJ1-2|TRBV5-4
CASSLWAGYGYTF
TGTGCCAGCAGCTTGTGGGCGGGTTATGGCTACACCTTC
>NA|TRBD2|TRBJ2-7|TRBV4-2
CASSHRSGSQYEQYF
TGTGCCAGCAGCCATCGAAGCGGGAGTCAATACGAGCAGTACTTC
>NA|NA|TRBJ2-7|TRBV11-2
CASSLDPTAYEQYF
TGTGCCAGCAGCTTAGACCCGACAGCCTACGAGCAGTACTTC
>NA|TRBD1|TRBJ1-2|TRBV5-1
CASSNRQGPNYGYTF
TGCGCCAGCAGCAACAGACAGGGCCCAAACTATGGCTACACCTTC
>NA|TRBD1|TRBJ1-5|TRBV4-1
CASSRDRGVQPQHF
TGCGCCAGCAGCCGGGACAGGGGAGTTCAGCCCCAGCATTTT
>NA|NA|TRBJ2-1|TRBV4-2
CASSQDLSRRDEQFF
TGTGCCAGCAGCCAAGACCTTAGTAGGCGGGATGAGCAGTTCTTC
>NA|NA|TRBJ1-3|TRBV2
CASSGWENTIYF
TGTGCCAGCAGTGGTTGGGAAAACACCATATATTTT
>NA|NA|TRBJ2-2|TRBV5-1
CASSLAVTGELFF
TGCGCCAGCAGCTTGGCCGTAACCGGGGAGCTGTTTTTT
>NA|TRBD1|TRBJ2-3|TRBV11-2
CASSLTVDRGSTDTQYF
TGTGCCAGCAGCTTGACGGTGGACAGGGGGAGCACAGATACGCAGTATTTT
>NA|TRBD1|TRBJ1-4|TRBV5-4
CASSSGPDRRNEKLFF
TGTGCCAGCAGCTCGGGTCCGGACAGGCGGAATGAAAAACTGTTTTTT
>NA|TRBD1|TRBJ1-1|TRBV9
CASSPRAGTGAVTEAFF
TGTGCCAGCAGCCCCCGGGCCGGGACAGGGGCTGTCACTGAAGCTTTCTTT
>NA|NA|TRBJ2-1|TRBV19
CASSIGGNSYNEQFF
TGTGCCAGTAGTATTGGCGGGAACTCCTACAATGAGCAGTTCTTC
>NA|NA|TRBJ2-3|TRBV7-3
CASSGVGGDTQYF
TGTGCCAGCTCAGGGGTCGGCGGGGATACGCAGTATTTT
>NA|TRBD2|TRBJ2-2|TRBV7-8
CASSSSIAGGPGELFF
TGTGCCAGCAGCTCCTCGATAGCGGGAGGTCCTGGGGAGCTGTTTTTT